This T cell receptor (beta chain) emerged from a study of cytomegalovirus exposure and HLA in healthy donors. In the case of this clone: No antigen is known for it.

The PCR used 60 Vbeta and 13 Jbeta primers. The repertoire was sequenced with immunoSEQ multiplex PCR; TCRdb's copy has only in-frame clones and lacks some. The sample carries nearly 300,000 clones, just over 85% recorded once. Study outcomes and limitations: In a later analysis, at a false discovery rate of 0.05, over 15,000 TCR beta sequences matched HLA alleles. No immune exposure information besides CMV serostatus was available. Among the CMV-associated chains, a few were confirmed in vitro as specific for CMV antigens. The presence/absence work took it that sequencing depth was about the same across donors.

V lost 0 bases, J lost 3 bases, and 9 bases stayed unmatched. Germline V gene lookup returns CDR1 SGHDT and CDR2 YYEEEE. The CDR3 extends over 16 amino acids. The chain is built from TRBV5-6 and TRBJ2-7, with 7 bases aligning to TRBD2. Sequenced input: PBMCs. This TCR came from a middle-aged man in good health and CMV-seropositive. CDR3 amino acids: CASSLGGRDYYYEQYF. Here the CDR3 DNA reads TGTGCCAGCAGCTTGGGGGGACGGGACTACTACTACGAGCAGTACTTC.